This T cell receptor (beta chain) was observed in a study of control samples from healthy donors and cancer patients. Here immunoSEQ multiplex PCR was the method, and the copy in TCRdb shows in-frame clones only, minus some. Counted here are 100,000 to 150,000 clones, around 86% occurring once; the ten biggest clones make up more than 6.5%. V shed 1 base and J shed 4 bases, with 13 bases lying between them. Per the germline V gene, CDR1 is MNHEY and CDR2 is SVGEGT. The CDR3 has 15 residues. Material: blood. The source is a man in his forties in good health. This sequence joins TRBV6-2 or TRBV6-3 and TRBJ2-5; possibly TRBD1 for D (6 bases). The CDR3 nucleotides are TGTGCCAGCAGTTACTGGAACAGGGTTTCAGAGACCCAGTACTTC. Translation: CASSYWNRVSETQYF.